The 27 T cell receptor beta chains below all came from one sample that was sequenced in a study of blood T cell repertoires in COVID-19. Profiled with immunoSEQ multiplex PCR; TCRdb holds only in-frame clones, not every one. The table has a few hundred thousand clones, roughly 89% seen once. The sequenced sample consisted of PBMCs or T cells enriched from blood (not recorded which). Receptor source: a man aged 40-55 years who had recovered from COVID-19.

The CDR3, as DNA: TGTGCCAGCAGCGTAAGCGGGGTTCGTTACGAGCAGTACTTC. Translating it yields CASSVSGVRYEQYF. V and J are TRBV6-5 and TRBJ2-7; 7 positions agree with TRBD2. Germline loops: CDR1 MNHEY, CDR2 SVGAGI. This CDR3 has 14 amino acids. The ends lost 6 bases at V and 4 bases at J; junction bases unmatched: 9.

J is TRBJ1-1 and V is TRBV5-6; D unresolved. CDR1 is SGHDT, CDR2 YYEEEE, per germline. Trimming cost V 0 bases and J 0 bases, with 9 bases left between them. The CDR3 consists of 15 residues. The DNA for the CDR3 is TGTGCCAGCAGCTTGGGGCCGACATTGAACACTGAAGCTTTCTTT. It translates to CASSLGPTLNTEAFF.

This clone was observed once. V gene TRBV7-6 combines with J gene TRBJ2-1, with 11 bases identical to TRBD2. V lost 5 bases, J lost 3 bases, and 9 bases stayed unmatched. There are 17 residues in the CDR3. Per the germline V gene, CDR1 is SGHVS and CDR2 is FNYEAQ. CDR3 sequence: CASSKHALAGGYNEQFF. DNA for the CDR3: TGTGCCAGCAGCAAACACGCCCTAGCGGGGGGCTACAATGAGCAGTTCTTC.

The J gene is TRBJ2-7, the V gene TRBV29-1; tentatively, D is TRBD2 (5 bases). V shed 7 bases and J shed 0 bases, with 13 bases lying between them. Germline V gives CDR1 SQVTM, CDR2 ANQGSEA. This CDR3 has 13 residues. The CDR3 region has the DNA TGCAGCGGAAGAGGGTGGGGCTCCTACGAGCAGTACTTC. As protein: CSGRGWGSYEQYF.

This clone has just one count. The chain uses TRBV4-3 and TRBJ2-3, with 9 nucleotides matching TRBD1. The length of the CDR3 is 14 residues. Germline CDR1 LGHNA, CDR2 YSLEER. J gave up 3 bases and V 9 bases, and 7 bases lay outside the gene matches. CDR3 bases: TGCGCCAGTGGGACAGGGATTGGAACAGATACGCAGTATTTT. Translating gives CASGTGIGTDTQYF.

DNA of the CDR3: TGTGCCAGCAGTCCCCCAGGGAACAATCAGCCCCAGCATTTT. It encodes CASSPPGNNQPQHF. The chain combines TRBV6-6 with TRBJ1-5; D may be TRBD1 (5 bases). CDR1 MNHNY and CDR2 SVGAGI come from the germline V gene (reference sequence). The CDR3 covers 14 residues. Trimming cost V 5 bases and J 3 bases, with 11 bases left between them.

The chain is built from TRBV19 and TRBJ1-3, with 7 nucleotides matching TRBD1. The length of the CDR3 is 14 residues. CDR1 LNHDA and CDR2 SQIVND come from the germline V gene (reference sequence). Unmatched junction bases numbered 2, after V lost 3 bases and J lost 3 bases. The CDR3 DNA sequence: TGTGCCAGTAGTATCGACAGGGATGGAAACACCATATATTTT. Encoded protein: CASSIDRDGNTIYF.

This chain links TRBV2 with TRBJ2-2; 7 bases match TRBD1. V was clipped by 3 bases and J by 4 bases; unmatched bases: 2. Looked up from germline, CDR1 is SNHLY and CDR2 is FYNNEI. The CDR3 has 14 residues. Here the CDR3 DNA reads TGTGCCAGCAGTGAGCACAGGGGCACCGGGGAGCTGTTTTTT. Encoded protein: CASSEHRGTGELFF.

The rearrangement links TRBV10-3 to TRBJ2-5; 7 nucleotides align to TRBD2. The ends lost 7 bases at V and 5 bases at J; junction bases unmatched: 7. The CDR3 consists of 13 residues. Germline CDR1 and CDR2: ENHRY and SYGVKD. CDR3 sequence: CAIMKRDGETQYF. CDR3 coding DNA: TGTGCCATCATGAAGCGGGACGGGGAGACCCAGTACTTC.

The V and J genes are TRBV11-2 and TRBJ1-1, with TRBD1 matching over 10 bases. There are 16 residues in the CDR3. V lost 5 bases to trimming and J lost 2 bases; unmatched junction nucleotides: 8. In germline, CDR1 is SGHAT, CDR2 FQNNGV. CDR3 in amino acids: CASSPRQGAPNTEAFF. The CDR3 DNA reads as TGTGCCAGCAGCCCACGACAGGGGGCGCCCAACACTGAAGCTTTCTTT.

This chain uses TRBV21-1 with TRBJ2-1; the D call of TRBD1 is as the table states it, not checked on the DNA. TRBV21-1 constitutes a pseudogene. The CDR3 extends over 21 amino acids. For the CDR3, the DNA is TGTGCCAGCAGCAAAGGACGGGACAGGGGGCGGAGCGGGACGGACTACAATGAGCAGTTCTTC. This encodes CASSKGRDRGRSGTDYNEQFF.

The V gene is TRBV28, the J gene TRBJ2-5; tentatively, D is TRBD2 (6 bases). Germline V gene sequence: CDR1 MDHEN, CDR2 SYDVKM. Trimming stripped 6 bases from V and 1 base from J, with 12 bases between. The CDR3 extends over 14 amino acids. CDR3 protein: CASSTGGSQETQYF. As DNA, the CDR3 is TGTGCCAGCAGCACCGGGGGATCCCAAGAGACCCAGTACTTC.

The V call is TRBV6-5, the J call TRBJ1-1; 8 bases are a match to TRBD1. Germline-derived CDR1 and CDR2 are MNHEY and SVGAGI. The CDR3 sequence is 12 residues long. V was pared by 5 bases and J by 11 bases, with 7 bases of the junction left unmatched. DNA for the CDR3: TGTGCCAGCAGTACGCGGACAGGGCGGGCTTTCTTT. Encoded protein: CASSTRTGRAFF.

The J gene is TRBJ2-2, the V gene TRBV5-8; 9 bases match TRBD1. The germline CDR1 and CDR2 sequences are SGHTS and YDEGEE. Trimming removed 4 bases from V and 8 bases from J; junction bases left unmatched: 12. This CDR3 spans 16 amino acids. The CDR3 sequence: CASSPYRGHRIGELFF. DNA for the CDR3: TGTGCCAGCAGCCCCTACAGGGGGCACCGTATTGGGGAGCTGTTTTTT.

The chain has TRBV7-8 and TRBJ2-7, with D possibly matching TRBD2 (5 bases). Per germline, CDR1 SGHVS and CDR2 FQNEAQ. The CDR3 has 14 residues. V was clipped by 1 base and J by 5 bases, with 12 bases between them. The CDR3 bases are TGTGCCAGCAGCTTAGATCCGGGGATCAACGAGCAGTACTTC. Its translation is CASSLDPGINEQYF.

The genes are TRBV4-3 and TRBJ1-6; 9 bases align to TRBD1. CDR1 LGHNA and CDR2 YSLEER come from the germline V gene. After removal of 1 base from V and 8 bases from J, the junction contained 3 bases not matched to a gene. The CDR3 loop spans 15 amino acids. The CDR3 DNA reads as TGCGCCAGCAGCCAAGGACAGGGGGGGGATTCACCCCTCCACTTT. As protein: CASSQGQGGDSPLHF.

The CDR3 region is CASGGARRGTDTQYF. CDR3 in DNA: TGTGCCAGCGGTGGGGCACGCCGAGGCACAGATACGCAGTATTTT. The gene calls are TRBV3-1 (or the pseudogene TRBV3-2) and TRBJ2-3, with TRBD1 as a possible D gene (5 bases). Germline V gene lookup returns CDR1 LGHDT and CDR2 YNNKEL (reference sequence). Between the trimmed V and J ends, which lost 8 bases and 1 base, there was a span of 16 bases. This CDR3 has 15 amino acids.

The rearrangement links TRBV4-2 to TRBJ1-6; the match to TRBD1 covers 10 bases. The germline gives CDR1 LGHNA, CDR2 YNFKEQ. The J segment lost 7 bases and the V segment lost 1 base, leaving 4 bases of the junction unmatched. This CDR3 has 16 amino acids. Here the CDR3 reads CASSQVETGGNSPLHF. CDR3 nucleotides: TGTGCCAGCAGCCAAGTTGAGACAGGGGGCAATTCACCCCTCCACTTT.

The rearrangement uses TRBV7-9 and TRBJ2-7, with a tentative D call TRBD2 (6 bases). This CDR3 spans 16 amino acids. Germline CDR1 reads SEHNR; CDR2 reads FQNEAQ (reference sequence). Deletions cut 4 bases from V and 7 bases from J, with 23 bases between. CDR3 in amino acids: CASSSPQGLPGSEQYF. CDR3 in DNA: TGTGCCAGCAGCTCACCTCAGGGACTCCCGGGGAGTGAGCAGTACTTC.

V usage is TRBV11-2 and J usage is TRBJ1-1; no clear D. Deletions cut 0 bases from V and 4 bases from J, with 9 bases between. CDR1 is SGHAT, CDR2 FQNNGV, per germline. The CDR3 spans 14 residues. This CDR3 reads CASSLEITRTEAFF. In DNA, the CDR3 is TGTGCCAGCAGCTTAGAAATCACTCGCACTGAAGCTTTCTTT.

This chain links TRBV5-3 with TRBJ2-1; TRBD2 agrees at 8 bases. TRBV5-3 is an ORF, with its function uncertain. This CDR3 contains 17 residues. J was trimmed by 3 bases and V by 4 bases; bases with no gene match: 12. The CDR3 sequence: CARSLAVGGGSYNEQFF. The CDR3 coding sequence is TGTGCCAGAAGCCTGGCGGTTGGCGGGGGGAGCTACAATGAGCAGTTCTTC.

The chain is built from TRBV9 and TRBJ2-3; D possibly corresponds to TRBD2 (5 bases). This CDR3 spans 16 amino acids. Trimming left V 0 bases short and J 0 bases short, with 11 bases between. Germline V lookup: CDR1 SGDLS, CDR2 YYNGEE. CDR3 sequence (DNA): TGTGCCAGCAGCGTAGAAGTGGGAGCTAGCACAGATACGCAGTATTTT. It codes for CASSVEVGASTDTQYF.

The genes are TRBV7-2 and TRBJ2-1; tentative D call: TRBD2 (6 bases). Trimming stripped 4 bases from V and 8 bases from J, with 15 bases between. This CDR3 is 14 amino acids long. Germline V gives CDR1 SGHTA, CDR2 FQGNSA. In nucleotides, the CDR3 is TGTGCCAGCAGCTATTGGACTACGGGACATGAGCAGTTCTTC. Protein product: CASSYWTTGHEQFF.

CDR3 sequence: CASSRPGQTNTGELFF. The CDR3 nucleotides are TGTGCCAGCAGCCGGCCTGGACAGACTAATACCGGGGAGCTGTTTTTT. The chain employs TRBV3-1 (or the pseudogene TRBV3-2) and TRBJ2-2; a weak D match, TRBD1 (6 bases). V lost 4 bases to trimming and J lost 5 bases, with 17 bases between them. CDR3 length: 16 amino acids. Germline assignment: CDR1 LGHDT and CDR2 YNNKEL (reference sequence).

The rearrangement links TRBV6-9 to TRBJ2-5; D is perhaps TRBD1 (5 bases). Germline-derived CDR1 and CDR2 are MNHGY and SVAAGI. The CDR3 loop spans 14 amino acids. Trimming pared 4 bases from V and 2 bases from J, leaving 11 bases between. The CDR3 DNA follows: TGTGCCAGCAGTTCAGACAGTGGACAAGAGACCCAGTACTTC. Its protein is CASSSDSGQETQYF.

J is TRBJ2-1 and V is TRBV4-3; TRBD1 aligns across 10 bases. Trimming took 0 bases from V and 1 from J; bases not matched to a gene: 0. CDR3 length: 16 amino acids. CDR1 and CDR2 from the germline V gene are LGHNA and YSLEER. The CDR3 DNA sequence: TGCGCCAGCAGCCAAGAGGGACAGGGGTCCTACAATGAGCAGTTCTTC. This codes for CASSQEGQGSYNEQFF.

The chain uses TRBV29-1 and TRBJ2-5; 8 bases match TRBD2. The junction had 10 bases not matched to a gene; V was cut back by 3 bases and J by 1 base. This CDR3 region has 16 residues. Germline V gene lookup returns CDR1 SQVTM and CDR2 ANQGSEA. CDR3 in DNA: TGCAGCGTTGACGGGTGGGGTAGCGGGATCCAAGAGACCCAGTACTTC. Translating gives CSVDGWGSGIQETQYF.